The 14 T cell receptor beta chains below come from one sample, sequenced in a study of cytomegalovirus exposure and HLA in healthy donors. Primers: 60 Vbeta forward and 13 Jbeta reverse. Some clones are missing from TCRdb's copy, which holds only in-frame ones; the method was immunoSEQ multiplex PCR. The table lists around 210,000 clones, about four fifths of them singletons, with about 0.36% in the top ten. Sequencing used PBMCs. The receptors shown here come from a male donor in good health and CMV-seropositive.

This chain's CDR3 is CASSPQLGGSYEQYF. As DNA, the CDR3 is TGTGCCAGCAGTCCCCAACTTGGGGGCAGCTACGAGCAGTACTTC. The chain has TRBV6-5 and TRBJ2-7, with a weak D call TRBD1 (6 bases). Germline V gene data show CDR1 as MNHEY and CDR2 as SVGAGI. The CDR3 length is 15 residues. V gave up 5 bases and J gave up 3 bases, with 17 bases separating them.

The CDR3, as DNA: TGTGCCACCAGCACCAGAAATGTCAACCAGCCCCAGCATTTT. It codes for CATSTRNVNQPQHF. J is TRBJ1-5 and V is TRBV15, with unresolved D. Trimming cost V 4 bases and J 7 bases, with 14 bases left between them. Per germline, CDR1 LNHNV and CDR2 YYDKDF (reference sequence). The CDR3 is 14 amino acids.

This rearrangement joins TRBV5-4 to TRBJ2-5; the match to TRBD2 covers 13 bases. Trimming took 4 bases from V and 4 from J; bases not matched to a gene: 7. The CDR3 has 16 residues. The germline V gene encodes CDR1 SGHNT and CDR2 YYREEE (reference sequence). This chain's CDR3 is CASSPTSGGAPETQYF. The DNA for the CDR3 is TGTGCCAGCAGCCCTACTAGCGGGGGGGCCCCAGAGACCCAGTACTTC.

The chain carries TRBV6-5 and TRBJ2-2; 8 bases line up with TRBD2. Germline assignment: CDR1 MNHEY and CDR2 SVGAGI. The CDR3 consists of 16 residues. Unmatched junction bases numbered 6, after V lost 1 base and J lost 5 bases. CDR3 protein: CASSYYGGAGTGELFF. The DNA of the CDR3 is TGTGCCAGCAGTTACTACGGGGGGGCTGGAACCGGGGAGCTGTTTTTT.

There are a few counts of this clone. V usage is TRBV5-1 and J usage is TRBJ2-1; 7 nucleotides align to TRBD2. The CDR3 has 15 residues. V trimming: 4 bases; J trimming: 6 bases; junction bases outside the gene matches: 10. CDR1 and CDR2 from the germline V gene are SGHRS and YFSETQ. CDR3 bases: TGCGCCAGCAGCATACTCCAGCGGGAAATCAATGAGCAGTTCTTC. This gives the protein CASSILQREINEQFF.

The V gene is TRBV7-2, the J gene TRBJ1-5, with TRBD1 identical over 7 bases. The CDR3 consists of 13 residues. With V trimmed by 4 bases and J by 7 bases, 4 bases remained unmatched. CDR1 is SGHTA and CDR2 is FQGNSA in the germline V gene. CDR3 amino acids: CASSSQQGQPQHF. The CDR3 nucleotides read TGTGCCAGCAGCTCTCAACAGGGGCAGCCCCAGCATTTT.

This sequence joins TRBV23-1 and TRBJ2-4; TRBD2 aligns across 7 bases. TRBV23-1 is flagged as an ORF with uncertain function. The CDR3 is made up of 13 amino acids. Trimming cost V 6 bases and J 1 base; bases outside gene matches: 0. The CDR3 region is CASSGRAKNIQYF. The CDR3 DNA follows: TGCGCCAGCAGCGGGAGGGCCAAAAACATTCAGTACTTC.

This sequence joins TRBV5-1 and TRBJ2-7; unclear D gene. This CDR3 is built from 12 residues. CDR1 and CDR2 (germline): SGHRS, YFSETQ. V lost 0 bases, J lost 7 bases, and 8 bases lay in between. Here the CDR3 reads CASSLDTFEQYF. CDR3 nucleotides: TGCGCCAGCAGCTTGGATACTTTTGAGCAGTACTTC.

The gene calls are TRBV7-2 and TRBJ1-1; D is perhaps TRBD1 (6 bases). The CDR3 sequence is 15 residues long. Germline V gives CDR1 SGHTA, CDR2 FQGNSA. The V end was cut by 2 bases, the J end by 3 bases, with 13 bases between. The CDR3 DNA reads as TGTGCCAGCAGCTTATCGGGCAGGGGAGACACTGAAGCTTTCTTT. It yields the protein CASSLSGRGDTEAFF.

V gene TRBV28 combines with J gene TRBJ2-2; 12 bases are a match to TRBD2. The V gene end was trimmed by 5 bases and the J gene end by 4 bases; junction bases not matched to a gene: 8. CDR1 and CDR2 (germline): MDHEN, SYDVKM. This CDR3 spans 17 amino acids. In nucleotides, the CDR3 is TGTGCCAGCAGTCCACCGGGACTAGCGGGCCTCACCGGGGAGCTGTTTTTT. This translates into CASSPPGLAGLTGELFF.

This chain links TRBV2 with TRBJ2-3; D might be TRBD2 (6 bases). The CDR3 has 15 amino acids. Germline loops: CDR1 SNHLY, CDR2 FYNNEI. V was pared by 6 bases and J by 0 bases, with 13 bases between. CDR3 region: CASRLSGPSTDTQYF. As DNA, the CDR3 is TGTGCCAGCAGACTTAGCGGCCCTAGCACAGATACGCAGTATTTT.

The CDR3 DNA reads as TGTGCCATCAGTACGGGACTAGCGGGGACGGATGAGCAGTTCTTC. The encoded protein is CAISTGLAGTDEQFF. The chain is built from TRBV10-3 and TRBJ2-1; TRBD2 matches at 13 bases. CDR1 is ENHRY, CDR2 SYGVKD, per germline. This CDR3 has 15 residues. The trim removed 5 bases at V and 8 bases at J, leaving 6 bases unmatched.

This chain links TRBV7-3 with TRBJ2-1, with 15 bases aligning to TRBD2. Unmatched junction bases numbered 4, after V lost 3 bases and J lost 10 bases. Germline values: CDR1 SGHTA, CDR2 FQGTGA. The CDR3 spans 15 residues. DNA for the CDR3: TGTGCCAGCAGCTTGATGGGACTAGCGGGGGGAGAGCAGTTCTTC. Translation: CASSLMGLAGGEQFF.

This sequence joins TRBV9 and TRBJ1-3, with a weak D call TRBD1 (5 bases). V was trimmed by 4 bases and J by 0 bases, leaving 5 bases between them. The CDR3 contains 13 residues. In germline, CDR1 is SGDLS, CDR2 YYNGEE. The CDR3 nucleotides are TGTGCCAGCAGCACAGGCTCTGGAAACACCATATATTTT. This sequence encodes CASSTGSGNTIYF.